One and the same sample provided the 26 T cell receptor beta chains below, sequenced in a study of CD8 T cells in Susac syndrome. Random-hexamer reverse transcription was applied to 0.5 to 1 ug RNA. TCRdb re-called the immunoSEQ multiplex PCR reads through MiXCR, storing one row per CDR3 protein. The data hold some 120,000 distinct CDR3 sequences, with around 94% observed a single time. The sample was CD4+ T cells from PBMCs. All receptors derive from a human donor in good health.

The chain carries TRBV3-1 and TRBJ2-7; TRBD2 matches at 9 bases. CDR1 is LGHDT, CDR2 YNNKEL, per germline (reference sequence). The CDR3 consists of 15 residues. J was trimmed by 5 bases and V by 4 bases; bases with no gene match: 9. CDR3: CASSLTGGRAHEQYF. For the CDR3, the DNA is TGTGCCAGCAGCCTCACGGGCGGGAGGGCCCACGAGCAGTACTTC.

J is TRBJ1-5 and V is TRBV19, with D possibly matching TRBD1 (5 bases). V was shortened by 5 bases and J by 2 bases, with 16 bases between the two germline ends. Germline CDR1 and CDR2: LNHDA and SQIVND (reference sequence). The CDR3 runs 16 residues. CDR3 residues: CASSVDPGRGNQPQHF. The CDR3 DNA is TGTGCCAGTAGTGTTGATCCGGGCAGGGGCAATCAGCCCCAGCATTTT. The full variable domain, rest sourced from reference TRBV19 and TRBJ1-5, is DGGITQSPKYLFRKEGQNVTLSCEQNLNHDAMYWYRQDPGQGLRLIYYSQIVNDFQKGDIAEGYSVSREKKESFPLTVTSAQKNPTAFYLCASSVDPGRGNQPQHFGDGTRLSIL.

This chain connects TRBV5-6 to TRBJ1-2; D might be TRBD1 (5 bases). The length of the CDR3 is 13 residues. Germline loops: CDR1 SGHDT, CDR2 YYEEEE. Trimming stripped 0 bases from V and 4 bases from J, with 7 bases between. In DNA, the CDR3 is TGTGCCAGCAGCTTGGATCAGGGCTATGGCTACACCTTC. Amino acids: CASSLDQGYGYTF.

This rearrangement joins TRBV20-1 to TRBJ2-2, with 14 bases lining up with TRBD2. Germline CDR1 reads DFQATT; CDR2 reads SNEGSKA (reference sequence). The CDR3 spans 16 residues. The J segment lost 4 bases and the V segment lost 5 bases, leaving 6 bases of the junction unmatched. In DNA form, the CDR3 reads TGCAGTGCTCGGACTAGCGGGAGGTTATTCACCGGGGAGCTGTTTTTT. Its translation: CSARTSGRLFTGELFF.

This chain uses TRBV18 with TRBJ2-2; no definite D call. This CDR3 has 13 amino acids. Germline loops: CDR1 KGHSH, CDR2 LQKENI. The V end was cut by 3 bases, the J end by 6 bases, with 8 bases between. For the CDR3, the DNA is TGTGCCAGCTCACCTAAGAGACCCGGGGAGCTGTTTTTT. It codes for CASSPKRPGELFF.

This sequence joins TRBV11-1 and TRBJ1-2; no clear D. The V gene's germline CDR1 is SGHAT and CDR2 FQDESV (reference sequence). V shed 1 base and J shed 2 bases, with 5 bases lying between them. CDR3 length: 13 amino acids. CDR3 sequence (DNA): TGTGCCAGCAGCTTAGAGCGAAACTATGGCTACACCTTC. Protein sequence: CASSLERNYGYTF.

This clonotype was picked up a small number of times. At one boundary the junction diverges from the germline segment, which might be a read error. V and J are TRBV5-1 and TRBJ2-7; weak D call: TRBD2 (6 bases). The germline CDR1 and CDR2 sequences are SGHRS and YFSETQ. The CDR3 consists of 13 residues. For the CDR3, the DNA is TGTGCCAGCAGCCTTGGAGGGACCTACGAGCAGTACTTC. Protein sequence: CASSLGGTYEQYF.

This rearrangement joins TRBV4-1 to TRBJ2-7; no firm D call. V lost 4 bases to trimming and J lost 0 bases, with 10 bases between them. This CDR3 has 14 residues. Germline CDR1 and CDR2: MGHRA and YSYEKL. Here the CDR3 reads CASSLAISSYEQYF. The CDR3, as DNA: TGCGCCAGCAGCCTAGCTATTAGCTCCTACGAGCAGTACTTC.

The gene calls are TRBV30 and TRBJ2-2; D perhaps matches TRBD1 (6 bases). Germline CDR1 and CDR2: GTSNPN and SVGIG (reference sequence). The ends were cut back, 0 bases at V and 6 bases at J, with 14 bases in the middle. The CDR3 loop spans 15 amino acids. CDR3: CAWSVSDRSAGELFF. The CDR3 nucleotides read TGTGCCTGGAGTGTGTCGGACAGATCGGCCGGGGAGCTGTTTTTT.

The V gene is TRBV19, the J gene TRBJ2-7, with D possibly matching TRBD1 (6 bases). The germline CDR1 and CDR2 sequences are LNHDA and SQIVND (reference sequence). V lost 5 bases to trimming and J lost 2 bases, with 19 bases between them. The CDR3 runs to 16 residues. In DNA form, the CDR3 reads TGTGCCAGTAGTCTTCGGACAGTTGTTACCACCTACGAGCAGTACTTC. This codes for CASSLRTVVTTYEQYF.

This chain joins TRBV7-9 and TRBJ2-7; TRBD1 matches 11 bases. Trimming cost V 5 bases and J 4 bases; bases outside gene matches: 7. Germline assignment: CDR1 SEHNR and CDR2 FQNEAQ (reference sequence). This CDR3 comprises 15 residues. The CDR3 DNA follows: TGTGCCAGCAGCCCTTGGACAGGGGGCTTTTACGAGCAGTACTTC. Residues: CASSPWTGGFYEQYF.

The chain carries TRBV11-2 and TRBJ2-1, with 8 bases fitting TRBD1. There are 14 residues in the CDR3. Trimming removed 8 bases from V and 3 bases from J; junction bases left unmatched: 6. The germline V gene encodes CDR1 SGHAT and CDR2 FQNNGV. The CDR3 DNA follows: TGTGCCAGCGGGAAAACAGGGGGCTACAATGAGCAGTTCTTC. Protein product: CASGKTGGYNEQFF.

The chain uses TRBV6-2 or TRBV6-3 and TRBJ1-2, with D possibly matching TRBD1 (6 bases). Germline lookup yields CDR1 MNHEY and CDR2 SVGEGT. This CDR3 region has 15 residues. V lost 2 bases and J lost 4, with 14 bases in between. CDR3 amino acids: CASSYTPTGSYGYTF. Here the CDR3 DNA reads TGTGCCAGCAGTTACACCCCGACAGGATCCTATGGCTACACCTTC.

The chain links TRBV10-3 to TRBJ2-3, with D perhaps TRBD1 (5 bases). CDR1 is ENHRY and CDR2 is SYGVKD in the germline V gene. V was clipped by 3 bases and J by 8 bases, with 12 bases between them. This CDR3 region has 13 residues. The CDR3 loop is CAISESTGGTQYF. The DNA for the CDR3 is TGTGCCATCAGTGAAAGTACAGGCGGTACGCAGTATTTT.

The chain employs TRBV2 and TRBJ1-1; D remains unclear. Trimming took 4 bases from V and 1 from J, leaving 4 bases between them. There are 12 residues in the CDR3. Germline assignment: CDR1 SNHLY and CDR2 FYNNEI. CDR3 protein: CASSVRNTEAFF. The CDR3 coding sequence is TGTGCCAGCAGTGTCCGGAACACTGAAGCTTTCTTT. Full variable domain (rest looked up from reference TRBV2 and TRBJ1-1): EPEVTQTPSHQVTQMGQEVILRCVPISNHLYFYWYRQILGQKVEFLVSFYNNEISEKSEIFDDQFSVERPDGSNFTLKIRSTKLEDSAMYFCASSVRNTEAFFGQGTRLTVV.

The chain combines TRBV20-1 with TRBJ2-1, with 9 bases lining up with TRBD2. The CDR3 contains 13 residues. Trimming removed 7 bases from V and 7 bases from J; junction bases left unmatched: 8. Germline V CDR1 and CDR2: DFQATT, SNEGSKA (reference sequence). CDR3 in amino acids: CSVKREEANEQFF. CDR3 nucleotide sequence: TGCAGTGTAAAGCGGGAGGAGGCAAATGAGCAGTTCTTC.

J is TRBJ2-7 and V is TRBV20-1; 9 bases are a match to TRBD1. Germline V CDR1 and CDR2: DFQATT, SNEGSKA (reference sequence). The junction had 1 base not matched to a gene; V was cut back by 4 bases and J by 3 bases. The CDR3 is 12 amino acids. The CDR3 DNA reads as TGCAGTGCTAAGGGACAGGGCTACGAGCAGTACTTC. It specifies CSAKGQGYEQYF.

Only one count was recorded for this clonotype. This chain uses TRBV5-1 with TRBJ2-1; D is perhaps TRBD2 (6 bases). The germline gives CDR1 SGHRS, CDR2 YFSETQ. V was trimmed by 4 bases and J by 4 bases, leaving 12 bases between them. This CDR3 region has 14 residues. CDR3 sequence reads: CASSGEVVYNEQFF. In nucleotides, the CDR3 is TGCGCCAGCAGCGGGGAGGTGGTGTACAATGAGCAGTTCTTC. The variable domain in full, with the rest retrieved from reference TRBV5-1 and TRBJ2-1, is KAGVTQTPRYLIKTRGQQVTLSCSPISGHRSVSWYQQTPGQGLQFLFEYFSETQRNKGNFPGRFSGRQFSNSRSEMNVSTLELGDSALYLCASSGEVVYNEQFFGPGTRLTVL.

This clonotype was seen just once. This rearrangement joins TRBV7-9 to TRBJ2-7; D is unresolved. The CDR3 has 13 amino acids. V was cut by 5 bases and J by 3 bases, with 11 bases left in between. The germline V gene encodes CDR1 SEHNR and CDR2 FQNEAQ (reference sequence). The CDR3 DNA follows: TGTGCCAGCAGCCGAGAAGTGGGCTACGAGCAGTACTTC. Encoded protein: CASSREVGYEQYF.

The chain combines TRBV16 with TRBJ1-5; tentative D call: TRBD1 (5 bases). The CDR3 consists of 15 residues. V was shortened by 4 bases and J by 2 bases, with 12 bases between the two germline ends. Germline V CDR1 and CDR2: KGHSY, FQNENV. Written as DNA, the CDR3 is TGTGCCAGCAGCCCCCTCGGGGGGGGCAATCAGCCCCAGCATTTT. Residues: CASSPLGGGNQPQHF. The full variable domain, completed using reference TRBV16 and TRBJ1-5, is GEEVAQTPKHLVRGEGQKAKLYCAPIKGHSYVFWYQQVLKNEFKFLISFQNENVFDETGMPKERFSAKCLPNSPCSLEIQATKLEDSAVYFCASSPLGGGNQPQHFGDGTRLSIL.

V is TRBV5-4 and J is TRBJ2-5; D gene unclear. V was shortened by 0 bases and J by 1 base, with 7 bases between the two germline ends. The germline CDR1 and CDR2 sequences are SGHNT and YYREEE (reference sequence). This CDR3 has 14 residues. CDR3 in DNA: TGTGCCAGCAGCTTGGCGGCTAGCCAAGAGACCCAGTACTTC. The encoded protein is CASSLAASQETQYF.

The CDR3 loop is CAWGKKSPDTQYF. CDR3 sequence (DNA): TGTGCCTGGGGTAAGAAATCGCCAGATACGCAGTATTTT. The chain links TRBV30 to TRBJ2-3; no clear D. CDR1 GTSNPN and CDR2 SVGIG come from the germline V gene (reference sequence). V was cut by 5 bases and J by 4 bases, with 13 bases left in between. CDR3 length: 13 residues.

The chain employs TRBV5-1 and TRBJ2-7; D may be TRBD2 (7 bases). Trimming pared 10 bases from V and 6 bases from J, leaving 26 bases between. The CDR3 consists of 15 residues. Germline loops: CDR1 SGHRS, CDR2 YFSETQ. CDR3 nucleotide sequence: TGCGCCCGGGGAGGGGGAAACAGGTTGGGAGCCGAGCAGTACTTC. Residues: CARGGGNRLGAEQYF.

This chain joins TRBV4-3 and TRBJ2-2; D not certain. V lost 2 bases to trimming and J lost 4 bases, with 8 bases between them. The CDR3 length is 14 residues. Per the germline V gene, CDR1 is LGHNA and CDR2 is YSLEER. As DNA, the CDR3 is TGCGCCAGCAGCCAACCCACCGGCACCGGGGAGCTGTTTTTT. Protein: CASSQPTGTGELFF.

The chain employs TRBV15 and TRBJ1-6, with D uncertain. V gave up 0 bases and J gave up 5 bases, with 11 bases separating them. This CDR3 has 16 amino acids. Germline V gene lookup returns CDR1 LNHNV and CDR2 YYDKDF (reference sequence). The CDR3 loop reads CATSRDRAVNNSPLHF. CDR3 in DNA: TGTGCCACCAGCAGAGATAGGGCAGTAAATAATTCACCCCTCCACTTT.

The J gene is TRBJ1-5, the V gene TRBV28; D gene unclear. The CDR3 contains 14 residues. The V gene lost 5 bases and the J gene lost 2 bases, with 10 bases spanning the gap. CDR1 is MDHEN and CDR2 is SYDVKM in the germline V gene. The CDR3 bases are TGTGCCAGCAGTACCCTCGGGGGCAATCAGCCCCAGCATTTT. This encodes CASSTLGGNQPQHF.